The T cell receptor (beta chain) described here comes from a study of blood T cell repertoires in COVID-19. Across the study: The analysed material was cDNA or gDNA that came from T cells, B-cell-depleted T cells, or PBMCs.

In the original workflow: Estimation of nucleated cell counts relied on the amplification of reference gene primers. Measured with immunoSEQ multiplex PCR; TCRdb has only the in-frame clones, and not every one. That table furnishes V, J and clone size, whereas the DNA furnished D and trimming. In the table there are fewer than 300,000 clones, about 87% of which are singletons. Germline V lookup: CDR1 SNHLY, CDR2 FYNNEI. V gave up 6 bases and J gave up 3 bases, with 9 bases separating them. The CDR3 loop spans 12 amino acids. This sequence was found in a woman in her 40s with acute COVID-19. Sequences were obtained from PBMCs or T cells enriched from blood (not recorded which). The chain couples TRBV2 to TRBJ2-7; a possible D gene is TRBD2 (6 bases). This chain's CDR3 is CASRGLNYEQYF. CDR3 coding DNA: TGTGCCAGCAGGGGACTGAACTACGAGCAGTACTTC.